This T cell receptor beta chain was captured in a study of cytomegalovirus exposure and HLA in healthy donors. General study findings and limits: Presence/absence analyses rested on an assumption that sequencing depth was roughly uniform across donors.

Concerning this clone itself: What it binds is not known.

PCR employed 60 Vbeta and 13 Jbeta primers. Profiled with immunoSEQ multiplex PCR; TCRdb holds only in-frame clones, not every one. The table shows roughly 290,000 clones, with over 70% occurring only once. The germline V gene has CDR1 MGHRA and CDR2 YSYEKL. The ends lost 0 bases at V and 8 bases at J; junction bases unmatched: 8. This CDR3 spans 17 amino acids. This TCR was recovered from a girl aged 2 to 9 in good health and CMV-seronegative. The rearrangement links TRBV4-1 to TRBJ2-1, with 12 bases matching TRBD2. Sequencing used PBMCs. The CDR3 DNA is TGCGCCAGCAGCCAAGATCGCCTAGCGGGAGGGCCCCATGAGCAGTTCTTC. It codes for CASSQDRLAGGPHEQFF.